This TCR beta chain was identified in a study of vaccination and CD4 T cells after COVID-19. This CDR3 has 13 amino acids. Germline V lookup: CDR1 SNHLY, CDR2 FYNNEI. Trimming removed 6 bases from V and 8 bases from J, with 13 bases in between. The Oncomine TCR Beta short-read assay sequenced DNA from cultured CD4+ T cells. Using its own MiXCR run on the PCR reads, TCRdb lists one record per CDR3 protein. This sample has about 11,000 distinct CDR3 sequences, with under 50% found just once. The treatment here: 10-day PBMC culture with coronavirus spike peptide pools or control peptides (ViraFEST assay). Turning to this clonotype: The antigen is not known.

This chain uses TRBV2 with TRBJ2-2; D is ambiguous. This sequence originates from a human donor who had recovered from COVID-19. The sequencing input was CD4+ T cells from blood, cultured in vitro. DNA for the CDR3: TGTGCCAGCAGCTCTTCCCTAGGAGGGGAGCTGTTTTTT. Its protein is CASSSSLGGELFF.